The TCR beta chain under discussion was sequenced for a study of T cells in Graves' hyperthyroidism and ophthalmopathy. With 6 bases clipped from V and 0 bases from J, the junction kept 5 bases outside the gene matches. The CDR3 length is 15 residues. Germline CDR1 and CDR2: MNHNS and SASEGT. A roughly 9.1 ml volume of fresh peripheral blood provided the PBMCs. There were TCR beta CDR3 regions amplified from RNA transcripts. Carried out on the TCR CDR3, a first-round RT-PCR used the HTBI primer set. MiXCR, run by TCRdb on the multiplex PCR reads, gives a single entry per CDR3 protein. The table has 400,000 to 500,000 distinct CDR3 sequences, approximately 15% seen once; the top ten hold around a sixth.

Source material: blood. The TCR comes from a woman between 18 and 29 years old with Graves' hyperthyroidism. The chain joins TRBV6-1 to TRBJ1-5; 7 nucleotides line up with TRBD1. CDR3 loop: CASRETGNSNQPQHF. The CDR3 DNA is TGTGCCAGCAGGGAGACAGGGAATAGCAATCAGCCCCAGCATTTT.